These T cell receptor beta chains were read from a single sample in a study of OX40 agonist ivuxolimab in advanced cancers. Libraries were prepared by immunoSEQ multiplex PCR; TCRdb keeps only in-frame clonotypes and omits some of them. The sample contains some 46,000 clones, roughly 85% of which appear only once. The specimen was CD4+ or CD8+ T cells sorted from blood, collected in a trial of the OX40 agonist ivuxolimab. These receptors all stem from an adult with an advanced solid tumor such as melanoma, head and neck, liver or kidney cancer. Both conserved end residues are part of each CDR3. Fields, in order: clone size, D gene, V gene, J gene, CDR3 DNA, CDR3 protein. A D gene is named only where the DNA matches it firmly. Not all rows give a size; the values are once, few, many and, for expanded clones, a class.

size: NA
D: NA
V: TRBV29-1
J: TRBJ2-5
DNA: TGCAGCTTCTCGGGCCTGAGGGAGACCCAGTACTTC
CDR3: CSFSGLRETQYF

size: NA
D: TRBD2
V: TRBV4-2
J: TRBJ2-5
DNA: TGTGCCAGCAGCCAGAGCGGGGCTAACCAAGAGACCCAGTACTTC
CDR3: CASSQSGANQETQYF

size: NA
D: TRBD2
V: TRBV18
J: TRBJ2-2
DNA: TGTGCCAGCTCAAATCCCGGGACTAGCGGCACCGGGGAGCTGTTTTTT
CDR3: CASSNPGTSGTGELFF

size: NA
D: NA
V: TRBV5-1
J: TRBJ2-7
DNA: TGCGCCAGCAGCGTGAGGGATGTTACCTACGAGCAGTACTTC
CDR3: CASSVRDVTYEQYF

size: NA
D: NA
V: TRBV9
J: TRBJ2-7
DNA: TGTGCCAGCAGCGGAGGGGCATCCTTATCCTACGAGCAGTACTTC
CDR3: CASSGGASLSYEQYF

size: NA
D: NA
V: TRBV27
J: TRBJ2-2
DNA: TGTGCCAGCAGTACATACACCGGGGAGCTGTTTTTT
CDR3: CASSTYTGELFF

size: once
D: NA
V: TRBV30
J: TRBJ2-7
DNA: TGTGCCTGGAGAGGGCCCGGGACGGGGGAGCAGTACTTC
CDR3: CAWRGPGTGEQYF

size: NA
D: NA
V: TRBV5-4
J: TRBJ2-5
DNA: TGTGCCAGCAGCTTGTGGTTTAGGAACCGGGAGACCCAGTACTTC
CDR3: CASSLWFRNRETQYF

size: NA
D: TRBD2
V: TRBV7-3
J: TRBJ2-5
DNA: TGTGCCAGCAGCTTAAAAGGCAGGGAGGGAGAGACCCAGTACTTC
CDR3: CASSLKGREGETQYF

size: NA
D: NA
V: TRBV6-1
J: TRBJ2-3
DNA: TGTGCCAGCAGTGACAGGTTACATACGCAGTATTTT
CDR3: CASSDRLHTQYF

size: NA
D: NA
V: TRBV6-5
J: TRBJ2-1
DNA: TGTGCCAGCAGGAAGGAAGGGTCAACCTACAATGAGCAGTTCTTC
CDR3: CASRKEGSTYNEQFF

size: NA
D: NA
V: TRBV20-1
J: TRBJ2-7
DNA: TGCAGTGCTAGAGGGGGAGTCGAGCAGTACTTC
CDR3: CSARGGVEQYF

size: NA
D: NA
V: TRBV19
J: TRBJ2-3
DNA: TGTGCCAGTACCTCCCGGGAGAGGGGAATAAAAACAGATACGCAGTATTTT
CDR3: CASTSRERGIKTDTQYF

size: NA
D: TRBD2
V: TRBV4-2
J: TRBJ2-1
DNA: TGTGCCAGCAGCCCAACGGGACTAGCGGGTGGGAATGAGCAGTTCTTC
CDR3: CASSPTGLAGGNEQFF

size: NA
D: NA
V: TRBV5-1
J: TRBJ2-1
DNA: TGCGCCAGCAGCTTAGTGGGAGGCGTCTACAATGAGCAGTTCTTC
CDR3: CASSLVGGVYNEQFF

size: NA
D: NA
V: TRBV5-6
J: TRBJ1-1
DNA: TGTGCCAGCAGCTTGGGGTTTTACACTGAAGCTTTCTTT
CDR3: CASSLGFYTEAFF

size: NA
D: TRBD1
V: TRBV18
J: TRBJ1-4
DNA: TGTGCCAGCTATCCAGGGGGGGCATCTGTTGGAGAACTGTTTTTT
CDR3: CASYPGGASVGELFF

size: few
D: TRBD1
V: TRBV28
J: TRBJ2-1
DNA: TGTGCCAGCAGTCCCACCGGGACAGGGGGTTACAATGAGCAGTTCTTC
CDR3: CASSPTGTGGYNEQFF

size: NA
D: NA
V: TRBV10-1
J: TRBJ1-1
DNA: TGCGCCAGCAGTGAACAGGCGAACACTGAAGCTTTCTTT
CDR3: CASSEQANTEAFF

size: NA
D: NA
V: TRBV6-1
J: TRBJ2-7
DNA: TGTGCCAGCAGTCTACAGGGCTCCTACGAGCAGTACTTC
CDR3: CASSLQGSYEQYF

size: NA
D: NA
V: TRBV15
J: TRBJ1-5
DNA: TGTGCCACCCAGCTGCGGAATCAGCCCCAGCATTTT
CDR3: CATQLRNQPQHF

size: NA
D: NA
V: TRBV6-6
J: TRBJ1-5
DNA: TGTGCCAGCAGTCCCAGACAGCATAGCAATCAGCCCCAGCATTTT
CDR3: CASSPRQHSNQPQHF

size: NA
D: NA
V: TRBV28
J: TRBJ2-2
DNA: TGTGCCAGCAGTACGGGACTGTTGAACACCGGGGAGCTGTTTTTT
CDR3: CASSTGLLNTGELFF

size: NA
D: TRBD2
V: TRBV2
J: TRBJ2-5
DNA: TGTGCCAGCAGTGGTACTAGCGGGAGCGAGACCCAGTACTTC
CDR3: CASSGTSGSETQYF

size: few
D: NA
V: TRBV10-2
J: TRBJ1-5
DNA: TGCGCCAGCAGCTTGGGAGGTCAGCCCCAGCATTTT
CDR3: CASSLGGQPQHF

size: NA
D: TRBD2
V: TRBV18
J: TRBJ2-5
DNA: TGTGCCAGCTCACCGACCGATAGCGGGAGCAACCAGTACTTC
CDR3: CASSPTDSGSNQYF

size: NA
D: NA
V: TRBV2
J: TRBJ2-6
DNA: TGTGCCAGCCCCACCCGGCATGCTGGGGCCAACGTCCTGACTTTC
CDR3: CASPTRHAGANVLTF

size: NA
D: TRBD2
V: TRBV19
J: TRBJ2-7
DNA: TGTGCCAGTAGCCAGAAACGGGGGGGATTCTCCTACGAGCAGTACTTC
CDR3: CASSQKRGGFSYEQYF

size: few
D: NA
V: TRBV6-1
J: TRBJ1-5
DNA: TGTGCCAGCAGTGAAGTTTGGGCACTGAATCAGCCCCAGCATTTT
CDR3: CASSEVWALNQPQHF

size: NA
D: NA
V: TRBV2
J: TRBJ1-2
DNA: TGTGCCAGCAGTGAAGCCTCCTTGCAGGGTGGGGGCTACACCTTC
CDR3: CASSEASLQGGGYTF

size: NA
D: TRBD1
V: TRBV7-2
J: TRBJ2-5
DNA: TGTGCCAGCAGCTCCAGGGACAGGGGCGAGACCCAGTACTTC
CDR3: CASSSRDRGETQYF

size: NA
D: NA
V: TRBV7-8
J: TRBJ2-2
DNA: TGTGCCAGCTGCCCGACTTATGGAGCCCGGGGGTCGGACACCGGGGAGCTGTTTTTT
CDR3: CASCPTYGARGSDTGELFF

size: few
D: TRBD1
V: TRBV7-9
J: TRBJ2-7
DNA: TGTGCCAGCAGCTCGTCCGGGACAGGTTTCTACGAGCAGTACTTC
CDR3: CASSSSGTGFYEQYF